This TCR beta chain was sequenced for a study of blood T cell repertoires in COVID-19. Study overall: PBMCs, B-cell-depleted T cells, or T cells provided the cDNA or gDNA that made up the material.

As processed by the authors: Reference gene primer amplification gave estimated nucleated cell counts. The protocol was immunoSEQ multiplex PCR, while the TCRdb copy is restricted to in-frame clones and leaves out a portion. The V and J calls and clone size come from that table; D and trimming were worked out from the DNA. The repertoire holds 91,000 or so clones, with about nine tenths as singletons. The sequenced material came from peripheral blood. This TCR came from a woman aged 50 to 60 in a cohort sampled during active COVID-19.

CDR3 sequence (DNA): TGTGCCAGCAGCCTGGGACAGGGGTTTACCGGGGAGCTGTTTTTT. Protein: CASSLGQGFTGELFF. The gene calls are TRBV7-3 and TRBJ2-2; 10 bases map to TRBD1. With V trimmed by 5 bases and J by 5 bases, 5 bases remained unmatched. This CDR3 is built from 15 residues. Germline CDR1 and CDR2: SGHTA and FQGTGA.